The 26 T cell receptor beta chains listed next were all sequenced from one sample in a study of shared clonotypes between healthy human individuals. Method: immunoSEQ multiplex PCR; TCRdb's copy keeps in-frame clones and lacks some. In the table there are some 2.4 million clones, roughly 93% of which are singletons. What was sequenced was naive CD4+ T cells from PBMCs. Stated subset: CD45RA+ positively selected. Source of these receptors: a man between 18 and 35 years old in good health. Some clones in this sample may be carry-over from other donors' samples.

The chain combines TRBV28 with TRBJ2-7; either TRBD1 or TRBD2 may supply D (8 bases each). Germline-derived CDR1 and CDR2 are MDHEN and SYDVKM. Trimming shortened V by 6 bases and J by 5 bases, and 26 bases separated the two germline ends. The CDR3 has 17 residues. The CDR3 nucleotides read TGTGCCAGCAGCAAAGCGGGAGCCGGGACAGGCTTCGACGAGCAGTACTTC. Translating it yields CASSKAGAGTGFDEQYF.

The CDR3 loop reads CASSKGRGSNQPQHF. In DNA, the CDR3 is TGTGCCAGCAGTAAAGGCAGGGGAAGCAATCAGCCCCAGCATTTT. The chain employs TRBV2 and TRBJ1-5; D perhaps matches TRBD1 (6 bases). Between the trimmed V and J ends, which lost 5 bases and 1 base, there was a span of 12 bases. The CDR3 consists of 15 residues. Germline CDR1 and CDR2: SNHLY and FYNNEI. The full variable domain, its missing parts supplied by reference TRBV2 and TRBJ1-5, is EPEVTQTPSHQVTQMGQEVILRCVPISNHLYFYWYRQILGQKVEFLVSFYNNEISEKSEIFDDQFSVERPDGSNFTLKIRSTKLEDSAMYFCASSKGRGSNQPQHFGDGTRLSIL.

The chain uses TRBV5-1 and TRBJ2-5; 9 nucleotides match TRBD1. V was pared by 4 bases and J by 4 bases, with 14 bases of the junction left unmatched. CDR3 size: 17 residues. Germline values: CDR1 SGHRS, CDR2 YFSETQ. The CDR3 here is CASSQTTDRGGRETQYF. CDR3 sequence (DNA): TGCGCCAGCAGCCAAACGACGGACAGGGGTGGGCGAGAGACCCAGTACTTC.

This clone has a single count. CDR3 DNA sequence: TGTGCCAGCAGCGGAGGTGTAGGTAGGGAGCAGTTCTTC. It translates to CASSGGVGREQFF. The V call is TRBV9, the J call TRBJ2-1; D gene ambiguous. Per germline, CDR1 SGDLS and CDR2 YYNGEE. CDR3 size: 13 residues. V dropped 3 bases and J dropped 10 bases, with 14 bases sitting between them.

This chain joins TRBV7-9 and TRBJ2-2, with a possible D match to TRBD1 (6 bases). V was shortened by 5 bases and J by 6 bases, with 16 bases between the two germline ends. In germline, CDR1 is SEHNR, CDR2 FQNEAQ (reference sequence). This CDR3 comprises 15 residues. The CDR3 DNA follows: TGTGCCAGCAGCCCCTACAGGGAACGGGCCGGGGAGCTGTTTTTT. Its translation: CASSPYRERAGELFF.

This chain joins TRBV7-3 and TRBJ2-7, with D maybe TRBD2 (6 bases). Germline lookup yields CDR1 SGHTA and CDR2 FQGTGA. The V end was cut by 2 bases, the J end by 5 bases, with 13 bases between. This CDR3 region has 14 residues. The CDR3 DNA sequence: TGTGCCAGCAGCTTATTACCGGGGGTCCACGAGCAGTACTTC. Translating it yields CASSLLPGVHEQYF.

J is TRBJ1-2 and V is TRBV28; 7 nucleotides match TRBD1. Germline loops: CDR1 MDHEN, CDR2 SYDVKM. The J segment lost 7 bases and the V segment lost 8 bases, leaving 13 bases of the junction unmatched. This CDR3 is built from 14 residues. The CDR3 DNA reads TGTGCCAGCGACAGGGTTGGGGGGTCGGCTGGCTACACCTTC. Its protein product is CASDRVGGSAGYTF.

The rearrangement uses TRBV11-1 and TRBJ2-3; 7 bases agree with TRBD2. CDR1 and CDR2 (germline): SGHAT, FQDESV (reference sequence). The CDR3 has 16 residues. The junction had 4 bases not matched to a gene; V was cut back by 0 bases and J by 1 base. CDR3 sequence (DNA): TGTGCCAGCAGCTTAGCATCGGGAGGAGGCACAGATACGCAGTATTTT. It yields the protein CASSLASGGGTDTQYF.

The chain is built from TRBV11-2 and TRBJ2-1; D not certain. Trimming took 1 base from V and 0 from J, leaving 7 bases between them. This CDR3 has 15 residues. CDR1 SGHAT and CDR2 FQNNGV come from the germline V gene. CDR3: CASSLVRGSYNEQFF. The CDR3 DNA reads as TGTGCCAGCAGCTTAGTGCGAGGCTCCTACAATGAGCAGTTCTTC.

The chain is built from TRBV5-5 and TRBJ1-5; the match to TRBD1 covers 10 bases. With V trimmed by 5 bases and J by 2 bases, 13 bases remained unmatched. Germline CDR1 and CDR2: SGHKS and YYEKEE (reference sequence). The CDR3 is 18 amino acids. The CDR3 sequence is CASSYHPTGGPGNQPQHF. The CDR3 bases are TGTGCCAGCAGTTACCATCCGACAGGGGGCCCAGGCAATCAGCCCCAGCATTTT.

This chain connects TRBV28 to TRBJ2-5, with TRBD2 as a possible D gene (5 bases). The length of the CDR3 is 13 residues. CDR1 is MDHEN, CDR2 SYDVKM, per germline. Trimming pared 7 bases from V and 5 bases from J, leaving 14 bases between. CDR3 in DNA: TGTGCCAGCACCATGCTGGGAGCGGAGACCCAGTACTTC. Its protein product is CASTMLGAETQYF.

This clone has only a few counts. This chain connects TRBV19 to TRBJ2-7; D may be TRBD1 (5 bases). V gave up 7 bases and J gave up 0 bases, with 10 bases separating them. CDR3 length: 13 amino acids. Germline V gene lookup returns CDR1 LNHDA and CDR2 SQIVND (reference sequence). This CDR3 is CASTRTNSYEQYF. The CDR3 DNA reads TGTGCCAGTACTCGGACAAACTCCTACGAGCAGTACTTC.

The chain has TRBV6-1 and TRBJ1-2; 8 positions match TRBD1. V gave up 4 bases and J gave up 6 bases; unmatched junction bases: 10. The germline V gene has CDR1 MNHNS and CDR2 SASEGT. This CDR3 region has 15 residues. Here the CDR3 DNA reads TGTGCCAGCAGTGCCCTGACAGGGGTGCGGGATGGCTACACCTTC. Amino acids: CASSALTGVRDGYTF.

The chain employs TRBV6-1 and TRBJ2-2; D possibly corresponds to TRBD1 (6 bases). The germline CDR1 and CDR2 sequences are MNHNS and SASEGT. CDR3 length equals 15 residues. V shed 6 bases and J shed 5 bases, with 16 bases lying between them. The CDR3 reads CASSAQGGGTGELFF. CDR3 bases: TGTGCCAGCAGCGCACAGGGTGGCGGAACCGGGGAGCTGTTTTTT.

This clone was seen once. This chain links TRBV11-3 with TRBJ1-1, with D possibly being TRBD1 (5 bases). The CDR3 spans 13 residues. Germline loops: CDR1 SGHNT, CDR2 YENEEA. The V and J ends lost 6 bases and 5 bases respectively, with 13 bases between them. The CDR3 spells CASSRRGETEAFF. The CDR3 region has the DNA TGTGCCAGCAGTCGCCGGGGGGAGACTGAAGCTTTCTTT.

The gene calls are TRBV5-1 and TRBJ2-1; unclear D gene. The CDR3 loop spans 14 amino acids. Trimming left V 4 bases short and J 6 bases short, with 14 bases between. Germline V CDR1 and CDR2: SGHRS, YFSETQ. The CDR3 loop is CASSRQIEGNEQFF. The CDR3 DNA sequence: TGCGCCAGCAGCCGTCAGATAGAAGGCAATGAGCAGTTCTTC. Filled out from reference TRBV5-1 and TRBJ2-1, the complete variable domain reads KAGVTQTPRYLIKTRGQQVTLSCSPISGHRSVSWYQQTPGQGLQFLFEYFSETQRNKGNFPGRFSGRQFSNSRSEMNVSTLELGDSALYLCASSRQIEGNEQFFGPGTRLTVL.

With respect to this clone: Other DNA sequences from this sample encode an identical CDR3 as well. The chain carries TRBV9 and TRBJ2-2; no firm D call. With 0 bases removed from V and 4 bases from J, the gap between germline ends came to 10 bases. Germline values: CDR1 SGDLS, CDR2 YYNGEE. CDR3 size: 15 residues. The CDR3 reads CASSVGGTITGELFF. DNA of the CDR3: TGTGCCAGCAGCGTAGGAGGAACAATCACCGGGGAGCTGTTTTTT.

The gene calls are TRBV10-3 and TRBJ2-2, with D unclear. Germline V gene sequence: CDR1 ENHRY, CDR2 SYGVKD. V shed 9 bases and J shed 1 base, with 12 bases lying between them. This CDR3 has 14 residues. CDR3 residues: CAMCPDGNTGELFF. Here the CDR3 DNA reads TGTGCCATGTGCCCGGACGGGAACACCGGGGAGCTGTTTTTT.

The chain uses TRBV23-1 and TRBJ1-1; D possibly corresponds to TRBD1 (5 bases). TRBV23-1 carries the ORF label, with uncertain function. V lost 0 bases and J lost 3, with 11 bases in between. The CDR3 loop spans 15 amino acids. Here the CDR3 DNA reads TGCGCCAGCAGTCAATCGCGGGGGACGGACACTGAAGCTTTCTTT. Translation gives CASSQSRGTDTEAFF.

The chain combines TRBV5-1 with TRBJ2-1; D unresolved. Germline lookup yields CDR1 SGHRS and CDR2 YFSETQ. With 2 bases removed from V and 5 bases from J, the gap between germline ends came to 8 bases. The CDR3 consists of 13 residues. The CDR3 DNA sequence: TGCGCCAGCAGCTTTACTCAGGACAATGAGCAGTTCTTC. It specifies CASSFTQDNEQFF.

The V gene is TRBV19, the J gene TRBJ2-7, with TRBD1 as a possible D gene (6 bases). V gave up 8 bases and J gave up 4 bases, with 21 bases separating them. CDR3 size: 15 residues. Per the germline V gene, CDR1 is LNHDA and CDR2 is SQIVND (reference sequence). CDR3 coding DNA: TGTGCCAGTGCCCGCAGGGGAGACAGTCCATACGAGCAGTACTTC. Its protein product is CASARRGDSPYEQYF.

CDR3 region: CASTPGLAGGSYNEQFF. In DNA, the CDR3 is TGTGCCAGCACCCCTGGACTAGCGGGAGGATCTTACAATGAGCAGTTCTTC. This chain uses TRBV7-9 with TRBJ2-1; 14 bases align to TRBD2. CDR3 size: 17 residues. Germline CDR1 is SEHNR and CDR2 is FQNEAQ (reference sequence). J was trimmed by 4 bases and V by 7 bases; bases with no gene match: 9.

The CDR3 DNA reads TGTGCCAGCAGAAAGTACGAGCAGTACTTC. Amino acid sequence: CASRKYEQYF. The chain has TRBV28 and TRBJ2-7; D unresolved. Germline assignment: CDR1 MDHEN and CDR2 SYDVKM. CDR3 length: 10 residues. Trimming cost V 6 bases and J 4 bases, with 4 bases left between them.

Written as DNA, the CDR3 is TGTGCCAGCAGCTTATTGGGACAGGGGCACACCGGGGAGCTGTTTTTT. Translating it yields CASSLLGQGHTGELFF. This chain uses TRBV7-2 with TRBJ2-2; 10 nucleotides line up with TRBD1. The CDR3 is made up of 16 amino acids. Germline values: CDR1 SGHTA, CDR2 FQGNSA. V shed 2 bases and J 3 bases; nucleotides not matched to a gene: 3.

On this clone itself: Other DNA sequences in the sample encode the same CDR3. V gene TRBV5-1 combines with J gene TRBJ2-7; D is undetermined. Looked up from germline, CDR1 is SGHRS and CDR2 is YFSETQ. V lost 2 bases and J lost 4, with 13 bases in between. The CDR3 has 14 amino acids. The CDR3 coding sequence is TGCGCCAGCAGCTTTTCCAGGCAAGGGTACGAGCAGTACTTC. Its protein is CASSFSRQGYEQYF.

This clone came up a few times. The chain couples TRBV5-1 to TRBJ1-4; D not certain. The CDR3 extends over 14 amino acids. With 1 base removed from V and 7 bases from J, the gap between germline ends came to 11 bases. Germline V gene sequence: CDR1 SGHRS, CDR2 YFSETQ. In DNA, the CDR3 is TGCGCCAGCAGCTTGTGGAAGTTGGCTGAAAAACTGTTTTTT. It yields the protein CASSLWKLAEKLFF.